These T cell receptor beta chains were read from a single sample in a study of identifying expanded T cells in peripheral blood. Using immunoSEQ multiplex PCR, the repertoire was profiled, and TCRdb retains in-frame clones only, with some absent. Counted here are 100,000 or so clones, 75% to 90% occurring once; the ten biggest clones make up 15% to 20%. Sequenced input: blood. Every receptor here comes from a person between 18 and 75 years old in good health. Both conserved end residues are part of each CDR3.

v_call cdr3_aa
TRBV29-1 CSVDPGSTDTQYF
TRBV5-6 CASKQGSGFYEQYF
TRBV6-5 CASSRSGGTHNEQFF
TRBV4-3 CASSSGQGSGYTF
TRBV27 CASSFMAGYEQYF
TRBV15 CATSRGTSGGRAPQYF
TRBV29-1 CSVEVPGGGNTEAFF
TRBV2 CTGGAAAGNTIYF
TRBV9 CASSVASSTEAFF
TRBV7-2 CASSLVLVGSGANVLTF
TRBV2 CASGQSGGTDTQYF
TRBV2 CASSEAAGLNTEAFF
TRBV5-1 CASSLGQGAGENEQFF
TRBV13 CASSAWTGAGELFF
TRBV5-6 CASSLISEQETQYF
TRBV7-2 CASSLQGPYGYTF
TRBV7-9 CATTTVTEAFF
TRBV2 CASSLFYEQYF
TRBV5-1 CASSLQGATNEKLFF
TRBV28 CASSFNAGQTYNEQFF